This paragraph covers one TCR beta chain sequence. CDR3 length equals 16 residues. Germline trimming cut 3 bases from V and 4 bases from J; bases unmatched to any gene: 5. Germline V lookup: CDR1 SGDLS, CDR2 YYNGEE. The sample belongs to a study of T cells in Graves' hyperthyroidism and ophthalmopathy. From RNA transcripts, TCR beta CDR3 regions were amplified. Using the HTBI primer set, a first-round RT-PCR was run on the TCR CDR3. TCRdb re-called the multiplex PCR reads through MiXCR, storing one row per CDR3 protein. The table records more than 550,000 distinct CDR3 sequences, 18% of them present only once.

The sequence was collected from a woman between 50 and 59 years old with Graves' hyperthyroidism that later progressed to Graves' ophthalmopathy. V is TRBV9 and J is TRBJ2-2, with 11 bases matching TRBD2. Sequencing was performed on blood. The CDR3 DNA reads as TGTGCCAGCAGCGACCGTAGCGGGGGGGGCACCGGGGAGCTGTTTTTT. Translation: CASSDRSGGGTGELFF.